Shown below are 3 T cell receptor beta chains from a single sample sequenced in a study of T cell responses to AZD1222 COVID-19 vaccine. Here immunoSEQ multiplex PCR was the method, and the copy in TCRdb shows in-frame clones only, minus some. Among some 100,000 clones, just over 85% were seen once, and the ten largest hold approximately 15%. The source was peripheral blood, collected 28 days after the second AZD1222 dose. Source of these receptors: an adult who received the AZD1222 COVID-19 vaccine.

The rearrangement uses TRBV5-4 and TRBJ2-1; the D gene could be TRBD1 or TRBD2 (6 bases each). This CDR3 has 13 residues. The germline V gene encodes CDR1 SGHNT and CDR2 YYREEE (reference sequence). Trimming took 1 base from V and 8 from J, leaving 10 bases between them. The DNA of the CDR3 is TGTGCCAGCAGCTTGCTGGGGGGCGATGAGCAGTTCTTC. Protein: CASSLLGGDEQFF.

A single count supports this clone. The V and J genes are TRBV7-3 and TRBJ2-5; TRBD1 matches at 10 bases. The CDR3 contains 14 residues. Germline V gene sequence: CDR1 SGHTA, CDR2 FQGTGA. Trimming removed 5 bases from V and 5 bases from J; junction bases left unmatched: 5. CDR3: CASSPTGGRETQYF. CDR3 sequence (DNA): TGTGCCAGCAGCCCGACAGGGGGCAGGGAGACCCAGTACTTC.

CDR3 DNA: TGTGCCAGTGGGACAGGTCCCACGAACACTGAAGCTTTCTTT. This gives the protein CASGTGPTNTEAFF. V is TRBV7-2 and J is TRBJ1-1; 8 positions agree with TRBD1. With V trimmed by 9 bases and J by 1 base, 7 bases remained unmatched. Germline assignment: CDR1 SGHTA and CDR2 FQGNSA. The CDR3 runs to 14 residues.